The 24 T cell receptor beta chains presented below share a single source sample, sequenced in a study of T cell repertoires in aging, cancer and after chemotherapy. A mixed TRB-A/B primer pool amplified rearranged TRB by multiplex touch-down PCR. TCRdb re-called the multiplex PCR reads with MiXCR, one entry per CDR3 protein. The table lists 6,000 to 9,000 distinct CDR3 sequences, roughly 35% of them singletons, with roughly 5% in the top ten. Peripheral blood genomic DNA, not sorted cells or RNA, was the template. The material sequenced was blood. The receptors originated from a human donor in good health.

The genes are TRBV6-2 or TRBV6-3 and TRBJ1-2; 7 bases line up with TRBD1. V lost 6 bases to trimming and J lost 6 bases; unmatched junction nucleotides: 10. This CDR3 spans 14 amino acids. The germline V gene encodes CDR1 MNHEY and CDR2 SVGEGT. The CDR3 sequence is CASRDQGGADGYTF. CDR3 bases: TGTGCCAGCAGGGACCAAGGGGGCGCAGATGGCTACACCTTC.

V gene TRBV5-1 combines with J gene TRBJ2-3; TRBD1 agrees at 8 bases. Germline CDR1 is SGHRS and CDR2 is YFSETQ. The CDR3 runs to 15 residues. The junction had 6 bases not matched to a gene; V was cut back by 4 bases and J by 2 bases. As DNA, the CDR3 is TGCGCCAGCAGCCTGACAGGGGCCCCCACAGATACGCAGTATTTT. The encoded protein is CASSLTGAPTDTQYF. Based on the CDR3 plus reference TRBV5-1 and TRBJ2-3, the full variable domain is KAGVTQTPRYLIKTRGQQVTLSCSPISGHRSVSWYQQTPGQGLQFLFEYFSETQRNKGNFPGRFSGRQFSNSRSEMNVSTLELGDSALYLCASSLTGAPTDTQYFGPGTRLTVL.

CDR3 loop: CASRITGTGAREQYF. CDR3 coding DNA: TGTGCCAGCAGGATCACCGGGACAGGGGCGAGGGAGCAGTACTTC. The chain links TRBV6-5 to TRBJ2-7; the match to TRBD1 covers 10 bases. Germline-derived CDR1 and CDR2 are MNHEY and SVGAGI. The CDR3 is 15 amino acids. V shed 6 bases and J 7 bases; nucleotides not matched to a gene: 12.

This clonotype was seen more than once but under ten times. The gene calls are TRBV5-4 and TRBJ2-3; a weak D match, TRBD2 (6 bases). CDR3 length: 16 residues. CDR1 is SGHNT and CDR2 is YYREEE in the germline V gene (reference sequence). V was clipped by 0 bases and J by 1 base, with 12 bases between them. In nucleotides, the CDR3 is TGTGCCAGCAGCTTGGATAGGCGGGGCCGCACAGATACGCAGTATTTT. This translates into CASSLDRRGRTDTQYF.

The rearrangement uses TRBV6-2 or TRBV6-3 and TRBJ1-1; tentatively, D is TRBD1 (6 bases). The CDR3 spans 14 residues. The germline gives CDR1 MNHEY, CDR2 SVGEGT. The V gene lost 4 bases and the J gene lost 3 bases, with 12 bases spanning the gap. The CDR3 reads CASSLQGGYTEAFF. For the CDR3, the DNA is TGTGCCAGCAGTTTACAGGGCGGGTACACTGAAGCTTTCTTT.

The J gene is TRBJ1-4, the V gene TRBV6-5; the D is unclear. The CDR3 totals 15 residues. From germline, CDR1 is MNHEY and CDR2 SVGAGI. Trimming took off 2 bases at V and 6 bases at J, with 13 bases between the two ends. The CDR3 loop is CASSYRGRWDEKLFF. The CDR3 DNA reads TGTGCCAGCAGTTACCGAGGGAGGTGGGATGAAAAACTGTTTTTT.

CDR3 DNA sequence: TGTGCCAGCAGTTTCGTCGGGAGGGTGTTTTTT. The encoded protein is CASSFVGRVFF. V is TRBV12-3 or TRBV12-4 and J is TRBJ1-4; unclear D gene. Trimming removed 3 bases from V and 15 bases from J, with 11 bases in between. The CDR3 runs to 11 residues.

This clonotype showed up just a few times. V gene TRBV19 combines with J gene TRBJ1-3; no definite D call. This CDR3 has 14 residues. The V end lost 4 bases, the J end lost 3 bases, and 10 bases lay between the germline ends. The germline V gene encodes CDR1 LNHDA and CDR2 SQIVND (reference sequence). The CDR3 DNA is TGTGCCAGTAGTAGTTGGCTTAATGGAAACACCATATATTTT. This gives the protein CASSSWLNGNTIYF.

This clonotype was found a few times. This chain joins TRBV12-3 or TRBV12-4 and TRBJ2-7, with 7 bases aligning to TRBD1. Trimming cost V 7 bases and J 0 bases; bases outside gene matches: 6. The CDR3 runs 14 residues. The CDR3 DNA is TGTGCCAGCATGAGGACAGGTTTCTCCTACGAGCAGTACTTC. Its protein is CASMRTGFSYEQYF.

This clonotype has only a few counts. This rearrangement joins TRBV6-4 to TRBJ2-3, with a weak D call TRBD2 (7 bases). The V end was cut by 0 bases, the J end by 3 bases, with 10 bases between. The V gene's germline CDR1 is MRHNA and CDR2 SNTAGT. The CDR3 is 15 residues long. CDR3 DNA sequence: TGTGCCAGCAGTGACTCGGCGGGGGCTACAGATACGCAGTATTTT. Residues: CASSDSAGATDTQYF.

This sequence joins TRBV6-1 and TRBJ2-3, with TRBD2 matching 11 bases. J lost 6 bases, V lost 7 bases, and 12 bases had no gene match. The CDR3 has 16 residues. Germline-derived CDR1 and CDR2 are MNHNS and SASEGT. The CDR3 loop is CASTSGRSGGADTQYF. The CDR3 DNA is TGTGCCAGCACCTCCGGACGTAGCGGGGGGGCCGATACGCAGTATTTT.

This clonotype was observed a single time. The V gene is TRBV6-4, the J gene TRBJ2-2; TRBD2 matches 11 bases. The CDR3 runs 17 residues. Trimming cost V 0 bases and J 1 base; bases outside gene matches: 1. The germline V gene has CDR1 MRHNA and CDR2 SNTAGT. The CDR3 DNA reads TGTGCCAGCAGTGACTCTAGCGGGGGGGAGAACACCGGGGAGCTGTTTTTT. The encoded protein is CASSDSSGGENTGELFF.

Relative to its sample, this clonotype is large. V usage is TRBV29-1 and J usage is TRBJ2-5; 15 nucleotides agree with TRBD2. This CDR3 comprises 15 residues. V trimming: 4 bases; J trimming: 4 bases; junction bases outside the gene matches: 4. Germline assignment: CDR1 SQVTM and CDR2 ANQGSEA. CDR3 residues: CSVGGTSGRIETQYF. Written as DNA, the CDR3 is TGCAGCGTTGGGGGGACTAGCGGGAGGATAGAGACCCAGTACTTC.

The chain combines TRBV19 with TRBJ1-2; TRBD1 is a possible D gene (5 bases). The CDR3 spans 15 residues. Germline CDR1 reads LNHDA; CDR2 reads SQIVND (reference sequence). V was clipped by 5 bases and J by 5 bases, with 18 bases between them. CDR3 bases: TGTGCCAGTAGTCGTCTTGGGGGGGTCCCTTATGGCTACACCTTC. Amino acid sequence: CASSRLGGVPYGYTF.

The CDR3 here is CASSYGDYNEQFF. CDR3 bases: TGTGCCAGCAGTTACGGTGACTACAATGAGCAGTTCTTC. This chain joins TRBV6-5 and TRBJ2-1; D remains ambiguous. V lost 2 bases and J 3 bases, leaving 5 bases between the germline ends. The CDR3 sequence is 13 residues long. Germline V lookup: CDR1 MNHEY, CDR2 SVGAGI.

This chain links TRBV19 with TRBJ1-2, with 7 nucleotides matching TRBD1. The CDR3 has 14 residues. CDR1 is LNHDA, CDR2 SQIVND, per germline (reference sequence). Trimming at V came to 6 bases and at J to 8 bases, leaving 12 bases not matched to a gene. Here the CDR3 DNA reads TGTGCCAGTAGCCTCCAGACAGGGCCTAGGGGCTACACCTTC. Its protein product is CASSLQTGPRGYTF.

This chain connects TRBV6-1 to TRBJ1-1, with D perhaps matching TRBD1 (5 bases). In germline, CDR1 is MNHNS, CDR2 SASEGT. This CDR3 is 15 amino acids long. The V end was cut by 3 bases, the J end by 2 bases, with 13 bases between. The CDR3 reads CASSDFVGANTEAFF. The DNA of the CDR3 is TGTGCCAGCAGTGATTTTGTAGGGGCTAACACTGAAGCTTTCTTT.

The V call is TRBV6-1, the J call TRBJ2-7, with D perhaps TRBD2 (6 bases). The CDR3 spans 15 residues. The germline V and J ends were trimmed by 0 bases and 1 base, with 10 bases remaining between them. Germline V gene sequence: CDR1 MNHNS, CDR2 SASEGT. CDR3 residues: CASSEAEEGSYEQYF. The CDR3 DNA reads TGTGCCAGCAGTGAAGCAGAGGAGGGATCCTACGAGCAGTACTTC.

This clonotype was seen only a few times. The chain carries TRBV30 and TRBJ2-5; D unresolved. V was clipped by 2 bases and J by 6 bases, with 10 bases between them. Per germline, CDR1 GTSNPN and CDR2 SVGIG (reference sequence). The CDR3 is 12 amino acids. In DNA form, the CDR3 reads TGTGCCTGGAGTCTGGGATCCCAGACCCAGTACTTC. It yields the protein CAWSLGSQTQYF.

The chain employs TRBV19 and TRBJ1-2, with a possible D match to TRBD1 (5 bases). Trimming pared 5 bases from V and 0 bases from J, leaving 13 bases between. Germline V gene sequence: CDR1 LNHDA, CDR2 SQIVND (reference sequence). This CDR3 has 15 residues. The DNA of the CDR3 is TGTGCCAGTAGTCTAAGACAGATAACTAACTATGGCTACACCTTC. The encoded protein is CASSLRQITNYGYTF.

This clonotype is medium-sized in the sample. This chain links TRBV15 with TRBJ2-7; D gene uncertain. The V and J ends lost 1 base and 3 bases respectively, with 13 bases between them. The CDR3 loop spans 15 amino acids. CDR1 is LNHNV and CDR2 is YYDKDF in the germline V gene (reference sequence). DNA for the CDR3: TGTGCCACCAGCAGAGTAGCCGGACCGAGCTACGAGCAGTACTTC. Its protein is CATSRVAGPSYEQYF.

This clonotype was observed a few times. This chain connects TRBV12-3 or TRBV12-4 to TRBJ2-3, with 7 bases fitting TRBD2. With V trimmed by 5 bases and J by 14 bases, 16 bases remained unmatched. There are 14 residues in the CDR3. This CDR3 reads CASSSGTAKRGLYF. DNA for the CDR3: TGTGCCAGCAGTAGCGGGACGGCTAAACGCGGGCTGTATTTT.

The rearrangement uses TRBV6-5 and TRBJ2-1, with D uncertain. The CDR3 has 13 amino acids. Trimming stripped 3 bases from V and 3 bases from J, with 6 bases between. Germline CDR1 reads MNHEY; CDR2 reads SVGAGI. CDR3 coding DNA: TGTGCCAGCAGTTATTCGTTCTACAATGAGCAGTTCTTC. This gives the protein CASSYSFYNEQFF.

This chain uses TRBV7-9 with TRBJ2-1, with TRBD2 identical over 10 bases. Germline V gene lookup returns CDR1 SEHNR and CDR2 FQNEAQ (reference sequence). Unmatched junction bases numbered 3, after V lost 0 bases and J lost 4 bases. This CDR3 comprises 16 residues. The CDR3 here is CASSLALAGEYNEQFF. As DNA, the CDR3 is TGTGCCAGCAGCTTAGCGCTAGCGGGAGAATACAATGAGCAGTTCTTC.